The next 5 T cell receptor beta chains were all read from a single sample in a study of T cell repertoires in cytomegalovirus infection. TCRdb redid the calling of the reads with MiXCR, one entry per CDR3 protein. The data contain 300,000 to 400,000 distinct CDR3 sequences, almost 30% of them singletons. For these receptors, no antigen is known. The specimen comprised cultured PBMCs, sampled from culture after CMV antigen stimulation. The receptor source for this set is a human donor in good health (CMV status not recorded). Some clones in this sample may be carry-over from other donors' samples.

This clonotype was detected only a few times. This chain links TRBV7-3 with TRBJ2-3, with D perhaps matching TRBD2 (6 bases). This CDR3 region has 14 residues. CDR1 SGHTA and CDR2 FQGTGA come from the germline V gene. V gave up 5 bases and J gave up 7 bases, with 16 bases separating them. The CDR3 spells CASSTGLATNTQYF. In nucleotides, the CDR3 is TGTGCCAGCAGCACCGGGCTAGCGACAAATACGCAGTATTTT.

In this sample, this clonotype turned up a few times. The CDR3 DNA follows: TGTGCCAGCAGCTTCCCTGCTGGGGCCAACGTCCTGACTTTC. This codes for CASSFPAGANVLTF. The chain combines TRBV7-2 with TRBJ2-6; D not certain. CDR1 and CDR2 (germline): SGHTA, FQGNSA. The CDR3 covers 14 residues. V lost 3 bases and J lost 2, with 5 bases in between.

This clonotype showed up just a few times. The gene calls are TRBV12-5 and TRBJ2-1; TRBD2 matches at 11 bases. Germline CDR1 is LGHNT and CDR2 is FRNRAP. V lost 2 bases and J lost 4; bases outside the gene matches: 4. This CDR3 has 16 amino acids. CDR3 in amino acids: CASGLSLAGGYNEQFF. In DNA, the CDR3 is TGTGCTAGTGGTTTGTCCCTAGCGGGAGGTTACAATGAGCAGTTCTTC.

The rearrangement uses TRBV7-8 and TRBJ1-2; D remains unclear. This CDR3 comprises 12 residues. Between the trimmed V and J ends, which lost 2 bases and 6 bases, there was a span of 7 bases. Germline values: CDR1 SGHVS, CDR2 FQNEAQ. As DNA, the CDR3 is TGTGCCAGCAGCTTAAACCGGGATGGCTACACCTTC. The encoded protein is CASSLNRDGYTF.

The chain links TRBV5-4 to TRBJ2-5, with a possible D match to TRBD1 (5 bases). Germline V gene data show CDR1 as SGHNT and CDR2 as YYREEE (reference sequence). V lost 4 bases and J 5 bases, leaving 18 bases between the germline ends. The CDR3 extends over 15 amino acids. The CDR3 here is CASSRTHYEEETQYF. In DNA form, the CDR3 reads TGTGCCAGCAGCCGGACACACTATGAGGAGGAGACCCAGTACTTC.